Presented here are 16 T cell receptor beta chains from one specimen sequenced in a study of T cell repertoires in cytomegalovirus infection. TCRdb re-called the reads with MiXCR, one entry per CDR3 protein. The data show roughly 760,000 distinct CDR3 sequences, under 40% seen once. The sequenced sample consisted of PBMCs. The receptors originated from a human donor in good health (CMV status not recorded). Some clones in this sample may be carry-over from other donors' samples.

This clonotype occurred a few times. The genes are TRBV12-3 or TRBV12-4 and TRBJ1-5; 8 bases match TRBD1. This CDR3 comprises 15 residues. The junction had 6 bases not matched to a gene; V was cut back by 2 bases and J by 6 bases. For the CDR3, the DNA is TGTGCCAGCAGTTTAATCAGGGGGCCGTTTCAGCCCCAGCATTTT. Protein: CASSLIRGPFQPQHF.

This clonotype was detected only a few times. The chain couples TRBV7-9 to TRBJ1-1; D is uncertain. Trimming took off 4 bases at V and 2 bases at J, with 11 bases between the two ends. There are 14 residues in the CDR3. Germline lookup yields CDR1 SEHNR and CDR2 FQNEAQ (reference sequence). The CDR3 loop is CASSSSIENTEAFF. The CDR3 DNA sequence: TGTGCCAGCAGCTCGTCGATAGAAAACACTGAAGCTTTCTTT.

On this clonotype itself: The junction shows a germline mismatch at one end, possibly a read error. The rearrangement links TRBV28 to TRBJ1-2, with D perhaps matching TRBD1 (6 bases). CDR3 length: 13 amino acids. From germline, CDR1 is MDHEN and CDR2 SYDVKM. The CDR3 DNA follows: TGTGCCAGCAATCCGTGGACAGCCTATGGTTACACCTTC. The encoded protein is CASNPWTAYGYTF.

The genes are TRBV7-6 and TRBJ1-1; 7 nucleotides agree with TRBD1. V gave up 3 bases and J gave up 0 bases; unmatched junction bases: 4. The CDR3 contains 15 residues. Per germline, CDR1 SGHVS and CDR2 FNYEAQ. The CDR3 region is CASSLGDSMNTEAFF. CDR3 DNA sequence: TGTGCCAGCAGCTTGGGGGACAGCATGAACACTGAAGCTTTCTTT.

This clonotype was seen only a few times. The chain employs TRBV28 and TRBJ2-1; 8 bases line up with TRBD2. The CDR3 totals 16 residues. J was trimmed by 3 bases and V by 2 bases; bases with no gene match: 6. Germline V gene lookup returns CDR1 MDHEN and CDR2 SYDVKM. The CDR3 reads CASSLITSGSYNEQFF. The DNA for the CDR3 is TGTGCCAGCAGTTTAATTACTAGCGGTAGCTACAATGAGCAGTTCTTC.

There are a few counts of this clonotype. This sequence joins TRBV24-1 and TRBJ2-3; D unclear. The CDR3 sequence is 18 residues long. CDR1 KGHDR and CDR2 SFDVKD come from the germline V gene. The V gene lost 6 bases and the J gene lost 4 bases, with 25 bases spanning the gap. The chain's CDR3 is CATSRKDANGPIADTQYF. The CDR3 DNA is TGTGCCACCAGTCGTAAGGACGCAAACGGCCCCATAGCAGATACGCAGTATTTT.

A few counts support this clonotype. This sequence joins TRBV10-3 and TRBJ1-6, with 9 bases fitting TRBD1. CDR1 and CDR2 from the germline V gene are ENHRY and SYGVKD. The CDR3 covers 14 residues. V trimming: 5 bases; J trimming: 10 bases; junction bases outside the gene matches: 6. The CDR3 DNA reads as TGTGCCATCAGTACTAGGACAGGGGTGTCACCCCTCCACTTT. Residues: CAISTRTGVSPLHF.

The sample holds many counts of this clonotype. V is TRBV7-8 and J is TRBJ1-4, with D uncertain. Trimming took off 5 bases at V and 0 bases at J, with 10 bases between the two ends. The CDR3 is 15 amino acids. Looked up from germline, CDR1 is SGHVS and CDR2 is FQNEAQ. CDR3 DNA: TGTGCCAGCAGCAGGGAGTTTGCAACTAATGAAAAACTGTTTTTT. Its translation: CASSREFATNEKLFF.

The chain links TRBV7-2 to TRBJ2-1, with unresolved D. Trimming removed 3 bases from V and 7 bases from J, with 16 bases in between. The CDR3 consists of 15 residues. Per the germline V gene, CDR1 is SGHTA and CDR2 is FQGNSA. The CDR3 DNA sequence: TGTGCCAGCAGCTTGACCTGGGGAACGGGTAATGAGCAGTTCTTC. Its translation: CASSLTWGTGNEQFF.

This clonotype occurred many times. The chain employs TRBV7-8 and TRBJ1-5; a weak D match, TRBD1 (5 bases). The CDR3 runs 16 residues. Germline CDR1 reads SGHVS; CDR2 reads FQNEAQ. Trimming left V 5 bases short and J 6 bases short, with 20 bases between. CDR3 residues: CASSPPRPGRRQPQHF. The CDR3 nucleotides read TGTGCCAGCAGCCCCCCTAGGCCGGGGCGACGTCAGCCCCAGCATTTT. The full variable domain, rest sourced from reference TRBV7-8 and TRBJ1-5, is GAGVSQSPRYKVAKRGQDVALRCDPISGHVSLFWYQQALGQGPEFLTYFQNEAQLDKSGLPSDRFFAERPEGSVSTLKIQRTQQEDSAVYLCASSPPRPGRRQPQHFGDGTRLSIL.

The chain has TRBV7-6 and TRBJ1-1; D unclear. Germline V gene data show CDR1 as SGHVS and CDR2 as FNYEAQ. V lost 6 bases, J lost 5 bases, and 10 bases lay in between. The length of the CDR3 is 12 residues. The CDR3 nucleotides are TGTGCCAGCAGTAACAGTCATACTGAAGCTTTCTTT. Translating it yields CASSNSHTEAFF. The complete variable domain, with remaining parts taken from reference TRBV7-6 and TRBJ1-1, reads GAGVSQSPRYKVTKRGQDVALRCDPISGHVSLYWYRQALGQGPEFLTYFNYEAQQDKSGLPNDRFSAERPEGSISTLTIQRTEQRDSAMYRCASSNSHTEAFFGQGTRLTVV.

The gene calls are TRBV28 and TRBJ1-2; possible D gene TRBD1, 5 bases. This CDR3 is built from 16 residues. Germline CDR1 reads MDHEN; CDR2 reads SYDVKM. Trimming stripped 4 bases from V and 1 base from J, with 16 bases between. The CDR3 loop reads CASSSITRAINYGYTF. The CDR3 DNA reads as TGTGCCAGCAGTTCGATCACCAGGGCGATTAACTATGGCTACACCTTC.

The CDR3 loop is CASSFTQGFPGNTIYF. In DNA, the CDR3 is TGTGCCAGCAGTTTCACCCAGGGGTTCCCTGGAAACACCATATATTTT. The chain uses TRBV28 and TRBJ1-3; perhaps TRBD1 as D (6 bases). Germline V CDR1 and CDR2: MDHEN, SYDVKM. V was pared by 3 bases and J by 2 bases, with 14 bases between. This CDR3 spans 16 amino acids.

This clonotype has more than one count but fewer than ten. The CDR3 protein is CASSQGGAGGNSPLHF. CDR3 coding DNA: TGCGCCAGCAGCCAAGGGGGCGCGGGCGGTAATTCACCCCTCCACTTT. The V and J genes are TRBV4-1 and TRBJ1-6, with D possibly matching TRBD1 (5 bases). Trimming removed 1 base from V and 6 bases from J, with 13 bases in between. From germline, CDR1 is MGHRA and CDR2 YSYEKL. The CDR3 is made up of 16 amino acids.

The chain carries TRBV11-1 and TRBJ2-5; D may be TRBD1 (6 bases). Germline values: CDR1 SGHAT, CDR2 FQDESV (reference sequence). The CDR3 sequence is 18 residues long. The V gene lost 1 base and the J gene lost 4 bases, with 22 bases spanning the gap. The CDR3 region is CASSLGSGTPEVGETQYF. The CDR3 nucleotides are TGTGCCAGCAGCTTAGGTTCGGGGACACCTGAGGTGGGAGAGACCCAGTACTTC.

This clonotype was recorded many times. This chain connects TRBV28 to TRBJ1-1; 8 bases are a match to TRBD1. The CDR3 is made up of 15 amino acids. Germline CDR1 and CDR2: MDHEN and SYDVKM. The trim removed 5 bases at V and 2 bases at J, leaving 7 bases unmatched. CDR3 nucleotide sequence: TGTGCCAGCAGTCTTATTGGACAGGGTAACACTGAAGCTTTCTTT. Protein: CASSLIGQGNTEAFF.